The 14 T cell receptor beta chains in this list originate from one sample, sequenced in a study of OX40 agonist ivuxolimab in advanced cancers. Repertoires were generated with immunoSEQ multiplex PCR, while TCRdb's copy carries only in-frame clones and drops some. Among approximately 60,000 clones listed, roughly 88% were seen once. The sample was CD4+ or CD8+ T cells sorted from blood, taken in a trial of the OX40 agonist ivuxolimab. The receptors stem from an adult with an advanced solid tumor such as melanoma, head and neck, liver or kidney cancer.

The chain recombines TRBV5-1 with TRBJ2-7, with TRBD2 matching 13 bases. CDR3 length: 16 amino acids. The J segment lost 6 bases and the V segment lost 4 bases, leaving 10 bases of the junction unmatched. CDR1 is SGHRS, CDR2 YFSETQ, per germline. The DNA of the CDR3 is TGCGCCAGCAGCGCTACAAGGACTAGCGGGAGAGGCGAGCAGTACTTC. The encoded protein is CASSATRTSGRGEQYF.

In its sample, this clone was seen many times. This chain uses TRBV27 with TRBJ1-1; no definite D call. V lost 2 bases, J lost 0 bases, and 7 bases lay in between. The CDR3 loop spans 14 amino acids. Germline assignment: CDR1 MNHEY and CDR2 SMNVEV (reference sequence). The DNA of the CDR3 is TGTGCCAGCAGTTTAGGGCAGATGAACACTGAAGCTTTCTTT. It specifies CASSLGQMNTEAFF.

The rearrangement links TRBV27 to TRBJ2-1; TRBD1 matches at 10 bases. Per germline, CDR1 MNHEY and CDR2 SMNVEV (reference sequence). This CDR3 has 16 amino acids. Trimming at V came to 7 bases and at J to 6 bases, leaving 12 bases not matched to a gene. CDR3 residues: CASTSLGTGAGNEQFF. The CDR3 nucleotides are TGTGCCAGCACTTCCCTGGGGACAGGGGCGGGCAATGAGCAGTTCTTC.

V is TRBV29-1 and J is TRBJ2-1; 9 bases are a match to TRBD2. The CDR3 has 16 residues. Trimming at V came to 3 bases and at J to 2 bases, leaving 8 bases not matched to a gene. The germline CDR1 and CDR2 sequences are SQVTM and ANQGSEA. The CDR3 sequence: CSVELSGGGAYNEQFF. CDR3 DNA: TGCAGCGTTGAGTTGAGTGGCGGGGGGGCCTACAATGAGCAGTTCTTC.

This chain connects TRBV7-8 to TRBJ2-5; no firm D call. Germline V CDR1 and CDR2: SGHVS, FQNEAQ. V was pared by 1 base and J by 4 bases, with 16 bases between. This CDR3 comprises 16 residues. CDR3 sequence (DNA): TGTGCCAGCAGCTTAGAGGCGTCTGTCAAGAGAGAGACCCAGTACTTC. This translates into CASSLEASVKRETQYF.

The chain links TRBV13 to TRBJ1-2, with D possibly being TRBD1 (5 bases). V gave up 3 bases and J gave up 0 bases, with 14 bases separating them. Germline CDR1 reads PRHDT; CDR2 reads FYEKMQ (reference sequence). The CDR3 runs 16 residues. The CDR3 region is CASSFEGPTTNYGYTF. CDR3 in DNA: TGTGCCAGCAGCTTCGAGGGACCCACTACTAACTATGGCTACACCTTC.

For the CDR3, the DNA is TGTGCCATCAGTGGGGAAGCGGGAGGCCTCCAAGAGACCCAGTACTTC. It is translated as CAISGEAGGLQETQYF. The chain recombines TRBV10-3 with TRBJ2-5, with 9 bases lining up with TRBD2. This CDR3 is built from 16 residues. The germline gives CDR1 ENHRY, CDR2 SYGVKD. V trimming: 4 bases; J trimming: 1 base; junction bases outside the gene matches: 7.

This rearrangement joins TRBV4-3 to TRBJ1-4; D gene unclear. CDR1 and CDR2 from the germline V gene are LGHNA and YSLEER. Trimming took 1 base from V and 5 from J, leaving 11 bases between them. The CDR3 runs to 15 residues. CDR3: CASSQADARNEKLFF. The CDR3 DNA is TGCGCCAGCAGCCAAGCGGACGCGAGAAATGAAAAACTGTTTTTT.

V and J are TRBV6-5 and TRBJ1-5; no definite D call. Germline V gives CDR1 MNHEY, CDR2 SVGAGI. V gave up 5 bases and J gave up 0 bases, with 5 bases separating them. The CDR3 covers 13 residues. CDR3: CASSSSSNQPQHF. The CDR3 nucleotides read TGTGCCAGCAGTAGTAGTAGCAATCAGCCCCAGCATTTT.

V usage is TRBV25-1 and J usage is TRBJ1-6, with a possible D match to TRBD1 (5 bases). The CDR3 is 14 residues long. Trimming shortened V by 3 bases and J by 7 bases, and 10 bases separated the two germline ends. Germline V gives CDR1 MGHDK, CDR2 SYGVNS. This CDR3 is CASSEPGWNSPLHF. CDR3 DNA sequence: TGTGCCAGCAGTGAGCCAGGGTGGAATTCACCCCTCCACTTT.

This clone has a single count. This sequence joins TRBV5-1 and TRBJ2-2; no definite D call. The CDR3 extends over 12 amino acids. V gave up 0 bases and J gave up 4 bases, with 1 base separating them. CDR1 is SGHRS and CDR2 is YFSETQ in the germline V gene. The CDR3 DNA reads as TGCGCCAGCAGCTTGGCCACCGGGGAGCTGTTTTTT. Translated, it gives CASSLATGELFF.

The J gene is TRBJ1-6, the V gene TRBV28, with D unclear. The CDR3 runs 11 residues. Germline-derived CDR1 and CDR2 are MDHEN and SYDVKM. The ends were cut back, 3 bases at V and 12 bases at J, with 6 bases in the middle. The CDR3 is CASSFAQPLHF. CDR3 nucleotides: TGTGCCAGCAGTTTTGCACAACCCCTCCACTTT. Full variable domain (remainder filled in from reference TRBV28 and TRBJ1-6): DVKVTQSSRYLVKRTGEKVFLECVQDMDHENMFWYRQDPGLGLRLIYFSYDVKMKEKGDIPEGYSVSREKKERFSLILESASTNQTSMYLCASSFAQPLHFGNGTRLTVT.

V gene TRBV28 combines with J gene TRBJ2-2; D gene ambiguous. The germline V gene has CDR1 MDHEN and CDR2 SYDVKM. The CDR3 contains 12 residues. Trimming took off 5 bases at V and 4 bases at J, with 5 bases between the two ends. The CDR3 is CASSDGTGELFF. The CDR3 DNA is TGTGCCAGCAGTGATGGCACCGGGGAGCTGTTTTTT.

V usage is TRBV4-3 and J usage is TRBJ2-2; 9 bases agree with TRBD1. V lost 2 bases, J lost 6 bases, and 1 base stayed unmatched. Germline V gene lookup returns CDR1 LGHNA and CDR2 YSLEER. The CDR3 covers 14 residues. CDR3 protein: CASSQWTGAGELFF. DNA of the CDR3: TGCGCCAGCAGCCAATGGACAGGGGCCGGGGAGCTGTTTTTT.